This passage covers 20 T cell receptor beta chains from one sample sequenced in a study of blood T cells in healthy people across ages. Alongside a J-beta primer mix, a sample-barcoded 5' primer served in a second PCR lasting about 6 to 12 cycles. TCRdb re-analysed the 5' RACE reads in MiXCR, keeping a single row per CDR3 protein. The sample includes more than 1 million distinct CDR3 sequences, 35% to 50% of them seen just once. The material sequenced was blood. These receptor sequences come from a woman aged 55-69 years in good health.

J is TRBJ1-4 and V is TRBV6-6; D uncertain. The germline gives CDR1 MNHNY, CDR2 SVGAGI (reference sequence). V was shortened by 4 bases and J by 0 bases, with 15 bases between the two germline ends. The CDR3 sequence is 17 residues long. DNA of the CDR3: TGTGCCAGCAGTTTTTTTAGCGGCGTTGCAACTAATGAAAAACTGTTTTTT. This translates into CASSFFSGVATNEKLFF.

The CDR3 nucleotides are TGTGCCAGCCGAACGGGGGATCGTGGCTACACCTTC. Protein: CASRTGDRGYTF. The chain couples TRBV6-5 to TRBJ1-2; tentative D call: TRBD1 (5 bases). The CDR3 has 12 amino acids. Germline-derived CDR1 and CDR2 are MNHEY and SVGAGI. Trimming stripped 8 bases from V and 7 bases from J, with 14 bases between.

In its sample, this clonotype was seen once. This sequence joins TRBV24-1 and TRBJ2-4; D not resolved. The J call is doubtful: the DNA matches TRBJ2-7 better. Per germline, CDR1 KGHDR and CDR2 SFDVKD. The CDR3 has 15 residues. The CDR3 DNA follows: TGTGCCACCAGTTCCCGAGGCCGCCCTCCCTACGAGCAGTACTTC. Translation gives CATSSRGRPPYEQYF.

The chain couples TRBV12-3 or TRBV12-4 to TRBJ2-7; 8 bases are a match to TRBD1. The CDR3 extends over 13 amino acids. V shed 4 bases, J shed 5 bases, and the junction held 4 bases outside the gene matches. In DNA form, the CDR3 reads TGTGCCAGCAGTTCGGACAGGGTCCACGAGCAGTACTTC. It encodes CASSSDRVHEQYF.

This clonotype was observed a few times. The chain recombines TRBV20-1 with TRBJ2-7, with TRBD1 matching over 12 bases. V shed 5 bases and J 2 bases; nucleotides not matched to a gene: 7. Germline loops: CDR1 DFQATT, CDR2 SNEGSKA (reference sequence). This CDR3 is 15 amino acids long. The CDR3: CSAFRGQGATYEQYF. The CDR3, as DNA: TGCAGTGCTTTTAGGGGACAGGGGGCAACCTACGAGCAGTACTTC.

The chain is built from TRBV12-3 or TRBV12-4 and TRBJ1-1; no clear D gene. CDR3 length equals 13 residues. Trimming left V 5 bases short and J 2 bases short, with 9 bases between. In nucleotides, the CDR3 is TGTGCCAGCAGTGTGGACTCCAACACTGAAGCTTTCTTT. It codes for CASSVDSNTEAFF.

This chain links TRBV9 with TRBJ2-7, with 7 bases fitting TRBD2. Per the germline V gene, CDR1 is SGDLS and CDR2 is YYNGEE. CDR3 length equals 15 residues. V trimming: 4 bases; J trimming: 7 bases; junction bases outside the gene matches: 14. Written as DNA, the CDR3 is TGTGCCAGCAGCTCCGGGACTAATGCCTACAATGAGCAGTACTTC. Amino acid sequence: CASSSGTNAYNEQYF.

The genes are TRBV5-6 and TRBJ2-7, with 8 bases identical to TRBD1. Germline CDR1 reads SGHDT; CDR2 reads YYEEEE. Trimming removed 6 bases from V and 7 bases from J; junction bases left unmatched: 12. This CDR3 region has 14 residues. CDR3 sequence: CASTRQGYYEEQYF. The CDR3 DNA follows: TGTGCCAGCACCCGACAGGGGTATTACGAGGAGCAGTACTTC.

This clonotype was counted between two and nine times. The V call is TRBV20-1, the J call TRBJ2-1; D uncertain. CDR1 and CDR2 from the germline V gene are DFQATT and SNEGSKA (reference sequence). This CDR3 has 15 amino acids. V lost 3 bases to trimming and J lost 1 base, with 13 bases between them. CDR3 in amino acids: CSASNVRRSYNEQFF. CDR3 in DNA: TGCAGTGCTAGTAATGTGCGGAGATCCTACAATGAGCAGTTCTTC.

This sequence joins TRBV27 and TRBJ2-7; 9 bases line up with TRBD1. CDR1 and CDR2 from the germline V gene are MNHEY and SMNVEV (reference sequence). This CDR3 comprises 14 residues. V gave up 5 bases and J gave up 3 bases; unmatched junction bases: 5. CDR3 in DNA: TGTGCCAGCAGTGGGACAGGGTCAGGCTACGAGCAGTACTTC. The encoded protein is CASSGTGSGYEQYF.

This clonotype was seen a few times. V gene TRBV28 combines with J gene TRBJ1-2, with TRBD1 matching over 9 bases. J gave up 8 bases and V 6 bases, and 10 bases lay outside the gene matches. Germline CDR1 and CDR2: MDHEN and SYDVKM. The CDR3 sequence is 14 residues long. CDR3 in amino acids: CASRGQGIGPGYTF. CDR3 in DNA: TGTGCCAGCAGGGGACAGGGAATAGGGCCAGGCTACACCTTC.

This chain links TRBV11-2 with TRBJ1-2; D is ambiguous. Germline assignment: CDR1 SGHAT and CDR2 FQNNGV. The CDR3 runs to 15 residues. The germline V and J ends were trimmed by 5 bases and 0 bases, with 13 bases remaining between them. CDR3 in amino acids: CASSRPDGANYGYTF. CDR3 in DNA: TGTGCCAGCAGCCGACCCGACGGAGCTAACTATGGCTACACCTTC.

This clonotype turned up a few times. V is TRBV13 and J is TRBJ2-1, with D perhaps assigned TRBD1 or TRBD2 (5 bases each). CDR1 is PRHDT and CDR2 is FYEKMQ in the germline V gene (reference sequence). The V end lost 5 bases, the J end lost 6 bases, and 11 bases lay between the germline ends. The CDR3 has 13 amino acids. For the CDR3, the DNA is TGTGCCAGCAGCCTCCGAGGGGTCAATGAGCAGTTCTTC. Translating it yields CASSLRGVNEQFF.

The chain has TRBV30 and TRBJ2-7; D gene ambiguous. Trimming took off 3 bases at V and 0 bases at J, with 9 bases between the two ends. CDR3 length: 13 amino acids. CDR1 is GTSNPN, CDR2 SVGIG, per germline (reference sequence). CDR3 bases: TGTGCCTGGAGACCCGCGAGCTCCTACGAGCAGTACTTC. It is translated as CAWRPASSYEQYF.

This chain joins TRBV14 and TRBJ1-1; D is possibly TRBD1 (6 bases). This CDR3 has 17 residues. Germline CDR1 and CDR2: SGHDN and FVKESK. V lost 4 bases and J 3 bases, leaving 21 bases between the germline ends. The CDR3 DNA is TGTGCCAGCAGCCTATTGGGGGCTTCGAGGGAAGACACTGAAGCTTTCTTT. This sequence encodes CASSLLGASREDTEAFF. The full variable domain, in which reference TRBV14 and TRBJ1-1 provide the parts outside the CDR3, is EAGVTQFPSHSVIEKGQTVTLRCDPISGHDNLYWYRRVMGKEIKFLLHFVKESKQDESGMPNNRFLAERTGGTYSTLKVQPAELEDSGVYFCASSLLGASREDTEAFFGQGTRLTVV.

This clonotype was counted between two and nine times. The chain employs TRBV20-1 and TRBJ2-5, with no clear D. The V gene lost 2 bases and the J gene lost 1 base, with 11 bases spanning the gap. Looked up from germline, CDR1 is DFQATT and CDR2 is SNEGSKA (reference sequence). This CDR3 spans 14 amino acids. This chain's CDR3 is CSARTRRPQETQYF. The CDR3 DNA is TGCAGTGCTAGAACGAGGCGGCCCCAAGAGACCCAGTACTTC.

In this sample, this clonotype turned up a few times. The chain employs TRBV21-1 and TRBJ2-3; TRBD2 reflects the table's D call only, with no check against the DNA. TRBV21-1 is noted as a pseudogene. CDR3 length: 17 amino acids. The CDR3 region has the DNA TGTGCCAGCAGCAAAGGGAGGACTAGCGGGGGCACAGATACGCAGTATTTT. This sequence encodes CASSKGRTSGGTDTQYF.

This chain uses TRBV2 with TRBJ2-1; TRBD2 matches 9 bases. The J call could be wrong; TRBJ2-7 is a better fit for the DNA end. The CDR3 spans 14 residues. Per germline, CDR1 SNHLY and CDR2 FYNNEI. The CDR3 coding sequence is TGTGCCAGCAGTGTTAGCGGGAGAAACAATGAGCAGTACTTC. This sequence encodes CASSVSGRNNEQYF.

This rearrangement joins TRBV5-1 to TRBJ1-4, with D perhaps TRBD1 (6 bases). Trimming pared 5 bases from V and 7 bases from J, leaving 9 bases between. This CDR3 is built from 12 residues. Germline loops: CDR1 SGHRS, CDR2 YFSETQ. CDR3 bases: TGCGCCAGCAGGCCGGACAGTGAAAAACTGTTTTTT. Translating gives CASRPDSEKLFF.

The rearrangement links TRBV25-1 to TRBJ2-1; the D is unclear. The CDR3 is 14 residues long. V was trimmed by 6 bases and J by 11 bases, leaving 20 bases between them. Germline loops: CDR1 MGHDK, CDR2 SYGVNS. As DNA, the CDR3 is TGTGCCAGCAGGGAAACCGGGTCCCCCGTTAAGCAGTTCTTC. It translates to CASRETGSPVKQFF.